The rows below give T cell receptor beta chains drawn from one sample of a study of blood T cells in healthy people across ages. One entry per CDR3 protein, called by TCRdb with MiXCR from the 5' RACE reads. Among roughly 800,000 distinct CDR3 sequences listed, roughly 25% were seen once. This sample was also put to use in a study of T cells of mothers and their children.

Sequences were obtained from blood. These receptors were collected from a boy under 18 in good health. Both conserved end residues are part of each CDR3. Each record gives: J gene, V gene, D gene, clone size, CDR3 DNA, CDR3 protein. The D gene is left open where the match is weak. Clone size is stated in some rows and not others, as once, few, many or a class when expanded.

J: TRBJ2-1
V: TRBV6-2/TRBV6-3
D: TRBD1
size: NA
DNA: TGTGCCAGCAGTTACGAGAGACAGGGCGGGAATGAGCAGTTCTTC
CDR3: CASSYERQGGNEQFF

J: TRBJ2-3
V: TRBV5-4
D: NA
size: NA
DNA: TGTGCCAGCAGCCCCGGGACCCCGTCAGATACGCAGTATTTT
CDR3: CASSPGTPSDTQYF

J: TRBJ2-3
V: TRBV5-6
D: NA
size: NA
DNA: TGTGCCAGCAGCTCCCTCCACAACACAGATACGCAGTATTTT
CDR3: CASSSLHNTDTQYF

J: TRBJ2-1
V: TRBV5-1
D: TRBD2
size: few
DNA: TGCGCCAGCAGCTCCGGACTAGCGGGGGTCTACAATGAGCAGTTCTTC
CDR3: CASSSGLAGVYNEQFF

J: TRBJ2-7
V: TRBV7-6
D: NA
size: few
DNA: TGTGCCAGCAGCCGCGCGTCCAGGGACTACGAGCAGTACTTC
CDR3: CASSRASRDYEQYF

J: TRBJ2-5
V: TRBV2
D: NA
size: few
DNA: TGTGCCAGCCAACCTCCTGACAGTCTTGGGACCCAGTACTTC
CDR3: CASQPPDSLGTQYF

J: TRBJ2-1
V: TRBV28
D: TRBD2
size: NA
DNA: TGTGCCAGCAGCCGCCTTATGGGAGGGCTATTAAGTGGTGACAATGAGCAGTTCTTC
CDR3: CASSRLMGGLLSGDNEQFF

J: TRBJ2-5
V: TRBV25-1
D: NA
size: once
DNA: TGTGCCAGCAGTGATGGAGGAAGGGGATACCAAGAGACCCAGTACTTC
CDR3: CASSDGGRGYQETQYF

J: TRBJ1-1
V: TRBV6-2/TRBV6-3
D: NA
size: many
DNA: TGTGCCAGCAGGTCCAAGAGTTGGAACACTGAAGCTTTCTTT
CDR3: CASRSKSWNTEAFF

J: TRBJ2-5
V: TRBV29-1
D: NA
size: few
DNA: TGCAGCGCGGTCCCAACGTACCAAGAGACCCAGTACTTC
CDR3: CSAVPTYQETQYF

J: TRBJ2-7
V: TRBV5-6
D: NA
size: NA
DNA: TGTGCCAGCAGCTTGGCTGCCAGATCCTACGAGCAGTACTTC
CDR3: CASSLAARSYEQYF

J: TRBJ2-2
V: TRBV7-8
D: TRBD1
size: NA
DNA: TGTGCCTCCACCCCCTGGACAGGGACCGGGGAGCTGTTTTTT
CDR3: CASTPWTGTGELFF

J: TRBJ2-7
V: TRBV20-1
D: TRBD1
size: few
DNA: TGCAGTGCTAGAGATGAAGGGACAGGAGACTACGAGCAGTACTTC
CDR3: CSARDEGTGDYEQYF

J: TRBJ2-5
V: TRBV7-9
D: TRBD2
size: NA
DNA: TGTGCCAGCAGCTGGGTAGCGGGAGGGCCGGAGACCCAGTACTTC
CDR3: CASSWVAGGPETQYF

J: TRBJ2-5
V: TRBV29-1
D: NA
size: NA
DNA: TGCACCCGTTGGGGAAAACGAGCGAAAGAGACCCAGTACTTC
CDR3: CTRWGKRAKETQYF

J: TRBJ2-7
V: TRBV12-3/TRBV12-4
D: TRBD2
size: NA
DNA: TGTGCCAGCAGTTTAACTAGCGCACTTAGGTACGAGCAGTACTTC
CDR3: CASSLTSALRYEQYF

J: TRBJ2-5
V: TRBV28
D: TRBD2
size: few
DNA: TGTGCCAGCAGGGCAAGCGGGGCAGAAGAGACCCAGTACTTC
CDR3: CASRASGAEETQYF

J: TRBJ2-7
V: TRBV12-3/TRBV12-4
D: NA
size: NA
DNA: TGTGCCAGCAGTTTAACGGGACATCTCGAGCAGTACTTC
CDR3: CASSLTGHLEQYF

J: TRBJ2-1
V: TRBV27
D: NA
size: few
DNA: TGTGCCAGCAGTTTGGGGGCCCACAATGAGCAGTTCTTC
CDR3: CASSLGAHNEQFF

J: TRBJ2-7
V: TRBV5-1
D: NA
size: NA
DNA: TGCGCCAGCAGCTTGGCGGGGTTGTGGAACGAGCAGTACTTC
CDR3: CASSLAGLWNEQYF

J: TRBJ2-1
V: TRBV28
D: NA
size: few
DNA: TGTGCCAGCAGTTTCTCCTCCGGGGCCCAGGGGGGGTTCTTC
CDR3: CASSFSSGAQGGFF

J: TRBJ2-7
V: TRBV28
D: NA
size: NA
DNA: TGTGCCAGCAGCTATCAGGGGAGCGAGTACGAGCAGTACTTC
CDR3: CASSYQGSEYEQYF

J: TRBJ2-1
V: TRBV20-1
D: NA
size: NA
DNA: TGCAGTGCTAGAGATCTAAATTACAATGAGCAGTTCTTC
CDR3: CSARDLNYNEQFF